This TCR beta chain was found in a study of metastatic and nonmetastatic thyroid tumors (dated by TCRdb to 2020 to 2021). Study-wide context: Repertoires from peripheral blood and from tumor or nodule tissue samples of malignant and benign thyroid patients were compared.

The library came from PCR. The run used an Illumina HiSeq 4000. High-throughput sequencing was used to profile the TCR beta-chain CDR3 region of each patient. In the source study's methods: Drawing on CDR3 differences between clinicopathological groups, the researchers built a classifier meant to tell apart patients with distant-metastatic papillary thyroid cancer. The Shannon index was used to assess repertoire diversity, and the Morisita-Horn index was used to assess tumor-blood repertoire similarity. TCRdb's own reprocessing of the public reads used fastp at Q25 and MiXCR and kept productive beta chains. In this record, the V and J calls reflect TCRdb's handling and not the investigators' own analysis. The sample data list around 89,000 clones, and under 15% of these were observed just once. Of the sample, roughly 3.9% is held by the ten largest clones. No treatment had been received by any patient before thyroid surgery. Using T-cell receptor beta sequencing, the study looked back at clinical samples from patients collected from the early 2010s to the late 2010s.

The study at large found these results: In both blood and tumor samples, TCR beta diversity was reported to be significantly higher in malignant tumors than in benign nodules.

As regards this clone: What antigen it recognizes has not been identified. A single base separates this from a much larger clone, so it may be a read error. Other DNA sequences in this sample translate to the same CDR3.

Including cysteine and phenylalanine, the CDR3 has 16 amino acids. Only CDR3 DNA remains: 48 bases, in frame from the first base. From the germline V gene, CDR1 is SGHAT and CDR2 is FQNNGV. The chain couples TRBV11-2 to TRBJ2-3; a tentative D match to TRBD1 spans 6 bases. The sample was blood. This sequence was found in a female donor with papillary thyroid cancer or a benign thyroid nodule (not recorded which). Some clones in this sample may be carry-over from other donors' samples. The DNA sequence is TGTGCCAGCAGCTTAGATGGCGAGGACAGCACAGATACGCAGTATTTC. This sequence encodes CASSLDGEDSTDTQYF.